One and the same sample provided the 7 T cell receptor beta chains below, sequenced in a study of identical twins. TCRdb called the 5' RACE reads again in MiXCR, with one record for every CDR3 protein. The sample shows 650,000 to 800,000 distinct CDR3 sequences, 8.6% of them seen only once. This sample was also put to use in a study of yellow fever vaccine responses in identical twins.

Material for sequencing was PBMCs. Receptors originate from a woman aged 18 to 35 in good health.

The V and J genes are TRBV3-1 and TRBJ2-1; D gene ambiguous. From germline, CDR1 is LGHDT and CDR2 YNNKEL (reference sequence). V was shortened by 0 bases and J by 7 bases, with 10 bases between the two germline ends. This CDR3 is 14 amino acids long. The CDR3 region has the DNA TGTGCCAGCAGCCAAGATCTGGTAGCTAATGAGCAGTTCTTC. Protein product: CASSQDLVANEQFF.

This clonotype was observed a few times. J is TRBJ1-2 and V is TRBV5-1, with D uncertain. Germline assignment: CDR1 SGHRS and CDR2 YFSETQ. Trimming stripped 4 bases from V and 5 bases from J, with 12 bases between. The CDR3 loop spans 13 amino acids. The CDR3 DNA is TGCGCCAGCAGCCCCGACATCTCTTATGGCTACACCTTC. Protein sequence: CASSPDISYGYTF.

This clonotype was counted at least ten times. The chain carries TRBV6-5 and TRBJ2-4, with 12 bases aligning to TRBD2. J lost 1 base, V lost 4 bases, and 5 bases had no gene match. Germline V gives CDR1 MNHEY, CDR2 SVGAGI. The CDR3 is 17 residues long. CDR3 loop: CASSSPSGRAAKNIQYF. The DNA for the CDR3 is TGTGCCAGCAGTTCTCCTAGCGGGAGGGCCGCCAAAAACATTCAGTACTTC.

This clonotype was counted at least ten times. A much larger clonotype is one base distant, so this may be a read error. CDR3 amino acids: CASSLESSYEQYF. CDR3 DNA: TGCGCCAGCAGCTTGGAAAGCTCCTACGAGCAGTACTTC. The V gene is TRBV5-1, the J gene TRBJ2-7; D gene unclear. Germline V gene lookup returns CDR1 SGHRS and CDR2 YFSETQ. This CDR3 contains 13 residues. V dropped 0 bases and J dropped 0 bases, with 4 bases sitting between them.

The J gene is TRBJ1-2, the V gene TRBV4-3; 8 bases fit TRBD1. Germline V gene sequence: CDR1 LGHNA, CDR2 YSLEER. This CDR3 is 14 amino acids long. The ends lost 0 bases at V and 8 bases at J; junction bases unmatched: 5. The CDR3 reads CASSQDSGGRGYTF. For the CDR3, the DNA is TGCGCCAGCAGCCAAGATTCAGGGGGCCGGGGCTACACCTTC.

The V and J genes are TRBV12-3 or TRBV12-4 and TRBJ1-1; D gene uncertain. V was shortened by 6 bases and J by 1 base, with 12 bases between the two germline ends. The CDR3 length is 14 residues. As DNA, the CDR3 is TGTGCCAGCAGCCCGATTTTGGGGAACACTGAAGCTTTCTTT. It translates to CASSPILGNTEAFF.

There are many counts of this clonotype. The rearrangement joins TRBV7-2 to TRBJ2-5; the match to TRBD1 covers 8 bases. This CDR3 region has 16 residues. The junction had 8 bases not matched to a gene; V was cut back by 1 base and J by 4 bases. Germline V gene sequence: CDR1 SGHTA, CDR2 FQGNSA. CDR3 sequence reads: CASSLGLGRGRETQYF. The CDR3 DNA is TGTGCCAGCAGCTTAGGACTCGGCAGGGGGCGAGAGACCCAGTACTTC.